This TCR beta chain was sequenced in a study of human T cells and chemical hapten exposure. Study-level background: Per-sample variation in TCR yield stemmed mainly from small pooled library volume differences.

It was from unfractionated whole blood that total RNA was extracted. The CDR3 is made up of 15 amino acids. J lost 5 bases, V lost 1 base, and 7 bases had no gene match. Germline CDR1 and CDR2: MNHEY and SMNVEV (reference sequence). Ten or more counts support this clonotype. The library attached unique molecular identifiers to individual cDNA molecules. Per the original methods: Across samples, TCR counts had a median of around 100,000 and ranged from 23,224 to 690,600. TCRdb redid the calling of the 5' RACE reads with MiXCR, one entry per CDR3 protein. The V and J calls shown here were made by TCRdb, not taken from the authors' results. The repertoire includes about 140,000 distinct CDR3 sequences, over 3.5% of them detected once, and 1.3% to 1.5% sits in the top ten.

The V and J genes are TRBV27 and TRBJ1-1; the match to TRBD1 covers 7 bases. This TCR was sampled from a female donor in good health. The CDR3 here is CASSLLGGEGTEAFF. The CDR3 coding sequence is TGTGCCAGCAGTTTATTAGGGGGCGAGGGAACTGAAGCTTTCTTT.